Listed here are 7 T cell receptor beta chains from one sample, sequenced in a study of blood T cell repertoires in COVID-19. Profiled with immunoSEQ multiplex PCR; TCRdb holds only in-frame clones, not every one. The sample contains about 390,000 clones, 85% to 90% of which appear only once. Sequenced: PBMCs or T cells enriched from blood (not recorded which). The receptors shown here come from a woman between 45 and 60 years old who had recovered from COVID-19.

The chain carries TRBV12-5 and TRBJ1-1; D is unresolved. This CDR3 spans 13 amino acids. V lost 6 bases to trimming and J lost 1 base, with 9 bases between them. The germline gives CDR1 LGHNT, CDR2 FRNRAP. Here the CDR3 DNA reads TGTGCTAGTGGGGTTCAGGAGAACACTGAAGCTTTCTTT. The encoded protein is CASGVQENTEAFF.

The chain links TRBV6-4 to TRBJ2-7; TRBD1 aligns across 9 bases. Germline CDR1 MRHNA, CDR2 SNTAGT. The V gene end was trimmed by 4 bases and the J gene end by 5 bases; junction bases not matched to a gene: 3. The CDR3 has 13 residues. In DNA, the CDR3 is TGTGCCAGCAGTGTCTGGACAGGGGACGAGCAGTACTTC. Residues: CASSVWTGDEQYF.

This clone was recorded once. This rearrangement joins TRBV21-1 to TRBJ1-2; the table's TRBD1 call for D was not verified on the DNA. TRBV21-1 is noted as a pseudogene. The CDR3 loop spans 15 amino acids. CDR3 coding DNA: TGTGCCCCGAAAACAGGGACCCTTTTTTCCTATGGCTACACCTTC. Its protein product is CAPKTGTLFSYGYTF.

This chain uses TRBV29-1 with TRBJ1-1; D is perhaps TRBD1 (6 bases). V lost 8 bases, J lost 0 bases, and 13 bases lay in between. Germline-derived CDR1 and CDR2 are SQVTM and ANQGSEA. CDR3 length equals 13 residues. CDR3 nucleotides: TGCAGCCTAAGGACAGCGTTGAACACTGAAGCTTTCTTT. Its protein product is CSLRTALNTEAFF.

The table lists this clone with a count of one. V usage is TRBV28 and J usage is TRBJ1-2; D is perhaps TRBD1 (5 bases). This CDR3 contains 15 residues. V lost 4 bases and J lost 2, with 14 bases in between. Germline assignment: CDR1 MDHEN and CDR2 SYDVKM. This CDR3 is CASSSRSRVNYGYTF. The CDR3 DNA is TGTGCCAGCAGTTCCCGCAGCAGGGTAAACTATGGCTACACCTTC.

This chain connects TRBV5-6 to TRBJ2-7, with TRBD2 as a possible D gene (6 bases). The CDR3 extends over 13 amino acids. Trimming cost V 3 bases and J 5 bases, with 12 bases left between them. CDR1 SGHDT and CDR2 YYEEEE come from the germline V gene. Here the CDR3 DNA reads TGTGCCAGCAGCTCGACGGGGGTGGACGAGCAGTACTTC. This sequence encodes CASSSTGVDEQYF.

The V and J genes are TRBV29-1 and TRBJ2-3, with 10 positions matching TRBD2. The germline V gene has CDR1 SQVTM and CDR2 ANQGSEA. This CDR3 is built from 15 residues. V lost 4 bases to trimming and J lost 1 base; unmatched junction nucleotides: 5. CDR3 region: CSVGLAGGGTDTQYF. The CDR3, as DNA: TGCAGCGTTGGGTTAGCGGGGGGCGGCACAGATACGCAGTATTTT.